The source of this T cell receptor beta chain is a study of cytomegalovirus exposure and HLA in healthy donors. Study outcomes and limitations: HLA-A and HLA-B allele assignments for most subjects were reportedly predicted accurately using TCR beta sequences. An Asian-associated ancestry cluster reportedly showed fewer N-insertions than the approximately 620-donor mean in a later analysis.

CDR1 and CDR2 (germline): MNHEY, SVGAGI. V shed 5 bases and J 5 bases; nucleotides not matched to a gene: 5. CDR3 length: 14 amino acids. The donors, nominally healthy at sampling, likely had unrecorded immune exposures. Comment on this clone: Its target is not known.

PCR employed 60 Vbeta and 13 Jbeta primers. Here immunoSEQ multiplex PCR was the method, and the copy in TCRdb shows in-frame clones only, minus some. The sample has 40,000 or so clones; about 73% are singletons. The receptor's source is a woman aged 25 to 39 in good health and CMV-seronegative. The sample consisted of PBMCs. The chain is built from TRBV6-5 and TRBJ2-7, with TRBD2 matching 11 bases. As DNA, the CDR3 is TGTGCCAGCAGTAAACTAGCGGGAGTCCACGAGCAGTACTTC. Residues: CASSKLAGVHEQYF.